The present TCR beta chain was sequenced within a study of chemoradiotherapy in HPV16-positive cancers. This CDR3 is built from 14 residues. V was trimmed by 5 bases and J by 1 base, leaving 12 bases between them. From germline, CDR1 is SGHTS and CDR2 YDEGEE. Clones were read by immunoSEQ multiplex PCR, and TCRdb kept only the in-frame ones, dropping some. Of fewer than 40,000 clones listed, approximately 88% are singletons. The chain recombines TRBV5-8 with TRBJ1-1; no definite D call. Sequences were derived from blood, sampled from a patient who underwent chemoradiotherapy. This sequence originates from a human donor with HPV-associated anogenital cancer. CDR3 DNA sequence: TGTGCCAGCAGTTCCTCGTCATCGAACACTGAAGCTTTCTTT. It codes for CASSSSSSNTEAFF.